A single TCR beta chain is shown here with its context. This clonotype was picked up a small number of times. What this receptor recognizes is not known. Base qualities were left out, and no much larger clone turns up one base away. Ficoll-Paque density gradient centrifugation was used to isolate PBMCs. The record originates from a study of T-cell memory formation after mild COVID-19 (dated by TCRdb to the early 2020s). The study in broad terms: TCR sequence clusters from the two donors were found to be largely donor specific. Longitudinal TCRalpha and TCRbeta repertoire sequencing tracked T-cell clones expanding and contracting after mild COVID-19 in two donors. The cohort comprised two young, previously healthy adult volunteers, one female and one male.

The sequencing machine was an Illumina NovaSeq 6000. TCRalpha and TCRbeta cDNA libraries were built by 5'RACE with constant-segment primers, adding sample barcodes and unique molecular identifiers. RNA was extracted from every sample with Trizol reagent. The libraries were amplified in two PCR steps, and the second step added a second sample barcode and Illumina TruSeq adapters. Sequencing of the libraries was done on an Illumina NovaSeq, producing 2 x 150 bp paired-end reads. On the study's bioinformatics: The reads were demultiplexed and collapsed into UMI-guided consensus sequences using migec v1.2.7. Using mixcr v2.1.11, UMI consensuses were aligned to TRA and TRB V and J templates and then assembled into clonotypes. A clonotype was counted as expanded or contracted only when both edgeR and NoisET called the clonotype significant, with the noise models trained on biological replicates. For edgeR calls, the thresholds were a false discovery rate-adjusted p below 0.01 and a log2 fold-change of 1. As an exploratory analysis of dynamics, max-normalized trajectories of the 1000 most abundant clonotypes were examined with PCA combined with hierarchical clustering. Separately sequenced CD4+ and CD8+ repertoires were used to assign a CD4 or CD8 phenotype to each responding clone. The raw public data were reprocessed by TCRdb itself: fastp quality trimming at Q25, MiXCR clonotype calling, in-frame beta chains only. Identical CDR3 protein sequences are pooled into one entry, listed with their most common genes and DNA. None of the V and J calls come from the authors' own analysis; TCRdb made them. Here the sample has about 400,000 distinct CDR3 sequences; 20% to 25% occur a single time. The top ten hold about an eighth of the sample.

V sheds 4 bases and J sheds 1 base, leaving 4 bases between their ends. The germline V gene (reference sequence) sets CDR1 to DFQATT and CDR2 to SNEGSKA. The CDR3 measures 11 amino acids from cysteine to phenylalanine. The read is trimmed to its CDR3 DNA, 33 bases read in frame from base 1. Broader findings and caveats from the paper: The second-wave clones that peaked on day 37 were not confirmed to be SARS-CoV-2 specific. The detection of some responding clones in pre-infection memory suggests that pre-existing cross-reactive memory T cells joined the SARS-CoV-2 response. Contracting CD4+ clones were located mainly in the CM and EM memory subsets, whereas CD8+ clones were found to be enriched in EMRA. The study covered only a couple of mild cases, and larger cohorts including severe cases with pre-infection samples were considered necessary. Clones that contracted from day 15 to 85 showed balanced CD4/CD8 phenotypes, whereas a second wave of clones that expanded from day 15 to 37 leaned towards CD4+.

The chain uses TRBV20-1 and TRBJ1-1; no D segment can be confidently identified. The sample consisted of PBMCs or a T cell subset sorted from them (not recorded which). The TCR sequence derives from an adult woman who had mild COVID-19 (a few samples of this study predate the infection). The sample titles of this study are shuffled in the database, so cell type and time point are left out; the donor was told from shared clones. The CDR3 amino acid sequence is: CSAMGNTEAFF. The nucleotide sequence is TGCAGTGCTATGGGGAACACTGAAGCTTTCTTT.